The 21 T cell receptor beta chains listed next were all sequenced from one sample in a study of neurological immune-mediated disorders (dated by TCRdb to about 2019). The method was 5' RACE. Sequencing instrument: Illumina HiSeq 2500. The raw public data were reprocessed by TCRdb itself: fastp quality trimming at Q25, MiXCR clonotype calling, in-frame beta chains only. CDR3 protein sequences are deduplicated, and each keeps its most common genes and DNA. The sample yields about 40,000 distinct CDR3 sequences; 2% to 3% were counted once. Jointly, the top ten make up 2% to 2.5% of the sample. The sample taken for sequencing was PBMCs. These receptors were collected from a man aged 45-65 years with multiple sclerosis.

Ten or more counts support this clonotype. The chain employs TRBV11-2 and TRBJ2-7, with D perhaps TRBD2 (6 bases). There are 15 residues in the CDR3. Germline V gene sequence: CDR1 SGHAT, CDR2 FQNNGV. Trimming took off 5 bases at V and 3 bases at J, with 17 bases between the two ends. The CDR3 DNA reads TGTGCCAGCAGCGAAGGTGGGGACTTTGTCTACGAGCAGTACTTC. This codes for CASSEGGDFVYEQYF.

The chain joins TRBV15 to TRBJ1-5; D remains unclear. Germline lookup yields CDR1 LNHNV and CDR2 YYDKDF (reference sequence). The CDR3 contains 14 residues. Trimming removed 5 bases at V and 7 bases at J, with 15 bases between. CDR3 loop: CATSLSLSPQPQHF. The DNA for the CDR3 is TGTGCCACCAGCCTGTCGCTCTCCCCGCAGCCCCAGCATTTT.

This clonotype was seen repeatedly, ten times or more. The chain recombines TRBV27 with TRBJ2-6; D not certain. V was trimmed by 6 bases and J by 0 bases, leaving 12 bases between them. CDR1 MNHEY and CDR2 SMNVEV come from the germline V gene (reference sequence). The CDR3 totals 16 residues. Here the CDR3 DNA reads TGTGCCAGCAGACTCTCGCAGACCTCTGGGGCCAACGTCCTGACTTTC. Its protein product is CASRLSQTSGANVLTF.

This clonotype came up many times. V is TRBV12-3 or TRBV12-4 and J is TRBJ2-1; 8 positions match TRBD1. The V segment lost 4 bases and the J segment 3 bases; nucleotides outside the gene matches: 5. This CDR3 is built from 15 residues. DNA for the CDR3: TGTGCCAGCAGTTGGGCCACAGGGGGCTACAATGAGCAGTTCTTC. Its translation: CASSWATGGYNEQFF.

This clonotype was found many times. The chain couples TRBV20-1 to TRBJ2-1; 7 nucleotides line up with TRBD2. CDR3 length equals 15 residues. In germline, CDR1 is DFQATT, CDR2 SNEGSKA (reference sequence). After removal of 6 bases from V and 1 base from J, the junction contained 9 bases not matched to a gene. CDR3 loop: CSAKEGGGSYNEQFF. DNA for the CDR3: TGCAGTGCAAAAGAGGGCGGGGGATCCTACAATGAGCAGTTCTTC.

This clonotype showed up many times. The chain couples TRBV6-5 to TRBJ1-1; tentative D call: TRBD1 (6 bases). In germline, CDR1 is MNHEY, CDR2 SVGAGI. This CDR3 contains 15 residues. Between the trimmed V and J ends, which lost 0 bases and 6 bases, there was a span of 14 bases. In nucleotides, the CDR3 is TGTGCCAGCAGTTACTCAATAGGGGGATGGGCTGAAGCTTTCTTT. As protein: CASSYSIGGWAEAFF.

In this sample, this clonotype turned up many times. The chain couples TRBV20-1 to TRBJ2-2; D not resolved. Looked up from germline, CDR1 is DFQATT and CDR2 is SNEGSKA (reference sequence). This CDR3 has 14 residues. The V end was cut by 0 bases, the J end by 1 base, with 6 bases between. In DNA, the CDR3 is TGCAGTGCTAGAGAGGCCGGGAACACCGGGGAGCTGTTTTTT. Amino acid sequence: CSAREAGNTGELFF.

This clonotype was seen repeatedly, ten times or more. The chain has TRBV5-1 and TRBJ2-4, with 10 nucleotides matching TRBD1. The CDR3 covers 13 residues. CDR1 and CDR2 from the germline V gene are SGHRS and YFSETQ. The junction had 2 bases not matched to a gene; V was cut back by 2 bases and J by 9 bases. CDR3: CASSFGQGGIQYF. DNA for the CDR3: TGCGCCAGCAGCTTCGGACAGGGGGGCATTCAGTACTTC.

At least ten counts were recorded for this clonotype. The chain carries TRBV7-6 and TRBJ2-7; tentatively, D is TRBD1 (7 bases). With 6 bases removed from V and 2 bases from J, the gap between germline ends came to 14 bases. Looked up from germline, CDR1 is SGHVS and CDR2 is FNYEAQ. This CDR3 spans 14 amino acids. CDR3 protein: CASSPTGTAYEQYF. Here the CDR3 DNA reads TGTGCCAGCAGTCCGACAGGGACTGCCTACGAGCAGTACTTC.

The V gene is TRBV7-9, the J gene TRBJ1-6, with no clear D. The CDR3 runs to 13 residues. The germline V and J ends were trimmed by 6 bases and 7 bases, with 10 bases remaining between them. The germline V gene has CDR1 SEHNR and CDR2 FQNEAQ (reference sequence). The CDR3 DNA follows: TGTGCCAGCAGTTCTCAAGCGAATTCACCCCTCCACTTT. Its translation is CASSSQANSPLHF. Full variable domain (outside the CDR3, taken from reference TRBV7-9 and TRBJ1-6): DTGVSQNPRHKITKRGQNVTFRCDPISEHNRLYWYRQTLGQGPEFLTYFQNEAQLEKSRLLSDRFSAERPKGSFSTLEIQRTEQGDSAMYLCASSSQANSPLHFGNGTRLTVT.

This clonotype occurred many times. The V and J genes are TRBV6-5 and TRBJ2-3; perhaps TRBD1 as D (6 bases). CDR3 size: 14 residues. The germline gives CDR1 MNHEY, CDR2 SVGAGI. The ends were cut back, 2 bases at V and 3 bases at J, with 9 bases in the middle. The CDR3 loop is CASSYRTVTDTQYF. The CDR3 nucleotides read TGTGCCAGCAGTTACAGGACAGTAACAGATACGCAGTATTTT.

This clonotype showed up many times. This sequence joins TRBV27 and TRBJ1-1; no reliable D call. Germline assignment: CDR1 MNHEY and CDR2 SMNVEV (reference sequence). The CDR3 is made up of 13 amino acids. The germline V and J ends were trimmed by 1 base and 1 base, with 4 bases remaining between them. The CDR3 DNA follows: TGTGCCAGCAGTTTATTTAGGAACACTGAAGCTTTCTTT. Translating gives CASSLFRNTEAFF.

This clonotype was detected many times. The CDR3 nucleotides are TGTGCCAGCAGCGCCCGGCTTGTAAGGACGCCCCCCCATGAGCAGTTCTTC. Translating gives CASSARLVRTPPHEQFF. This chain uses TRBV9 with TRBJ2-1; D remains ambiguous. There are 17 residues in the CDR3. CDR1 and CDR2 from the germline V gene are SGDLS and YYNGEE. The germline V and J ends were trimmed by 3 bases and 8 bases, with 24 bases remaining between them.

In this sample, this clonotype turned up many times. V gene TRBV5-6 combines with J gene TRBJ2-7, with D unclear. The V end lost 3 bases, the J end lost 3 bases, and 13 bases lay between the germline ends. CDR3 length: 14 amino acids. CDR1 SGHDT and CDR2 YYEEEE come from the germline V gene. In nucleotides, the CDR3 is TGTGCCAGCAGCTCCGACGGAGCCCTCTACGAGCAGTACTTC. It is translated as CASSSDGALYEQYF.

This clonotype was detected a few times. The junction and the germline gene differ at one end; a read error may be behind it. The chain combines TRBV5-5 with TRBJ2-5; D may match TRBD1 or TRBD2 (6 bases each). This CDR3 comprises 16 residues. Germline V gene data show CDR1 as SGHKS and CDR2 as YYEKEE (reference sequence). CDR3 in amino acids: CASSLDPGARQETQHF. CDR3 sequence (DNA): TGTGCCAGCAGCTTGGATCCGGGGGCGCGGCAAGAGACCCAGCACTTC.

This clonotype was detected many times. The V call is TRBV2, the J call TRBJ1-5; possibly TRBD1 for D (5 bases). V was cut by 2 bases and J by 5 bases, with 7 bases left in between. There are 13 residues in the CDR3. The germline V gene encodes CDR1 SNHLY and CDR2 FYNNEI. CDR3 nucleotides: TGTGCCAGCAGTGAAATGGGGGATCAGCCCCAGCATTTT. Its protein is CASSEMGDQPQHF.

This clonotype was detected many times. The chain joins TRBV10-3 to TRBJ1-3; maybe TRBD1 (5 bases). V was trimmed by 3 bases and J by 2 bases, leaving 14 bases between them. Germline lookup yields CDR1 ENHRY and CDR2 SYGVKD. The CDR3 is made up of 16 amino acids. CDR3 nucleotides: TGTGCCATCAGTGAAGGTTTAGGGACCCCTGGAAACACCATATATTTT. It translates to CAISEGLGTPGNTIYF.

This clonotype was seen many times. This chain links TRBV20-1 with TRBJ2-6; D is perhaps TRBD1 or TRBD2 (5 bases each). The CDR3 has 16 amino acids. V was clipped by 5 bases and J by 0 bases, with 14 bases between them. From germline, CDR1 is DFQATT and CDR2 SNEGSKA (reference sequence). CDR3 in DNA: TGCAGTGCTCTCGGGACCGCGTCCTCTGGGGCCAACGTCCTGACTTTC. It translates to CSALGTASSGANVLTF.

This clonotype was counted many times. This rearrangement joins TRBV5-1 to TRBJ2-2; TRBD1 aligns across 7 bases. J lost 3 bases, V lost 2 bases, and 4 bases had no gene match. This CDR3 spans 15 amino acids. Germline CDR1 reads SGHRS; CDR2 reads YFSETQ. DNA for the CDR3: TGCGCCAGCAGCTTACAGGGGTCGGACACCGGGGAGCTGTTTTTT. This sequence encodes CASSLQGSDTGELFF.

There are many counts of this clonotype. The rearrangement joins TRBV3-1 to TRBJ1-1, with 12 nucleotides matching TRBD1. CDR3 length equals 17 residues. Germline loops: CDR1 LGHDT, CDR2 YNNKEL (reference sequence). The junction had 11 bases not matched to a gene; V was cut back by 4 bases and J by 5 bases. The CDR3 DNA sequence: TGTGCCAGCAGCCCGAATCGGGGACAGGGGGCGAGGACTGAAGCTTTCTTT. It encodes CASSPNRGQGARTEAFF.

The CDR3 DNA sequence: TGCGCCAGCAGCTTGGAGCTAGCAGGCACAGATACGCAGTATTTT. The encoded protein is CASSLELAGTDTQYF. The chain is built from TRBV5-1 and TRBJ2-3, with TRBD2 as a possible D gene (5 bases). With 0 bases removed from V and 1 base from J, the gap between germline ends came to 9 bases. Germline values: CDR1 SGHRS, CDR2 YFSETQ. The CDR3 is 15 residues long.